These 12 T cell receptor beta chains originate from one sample sequenced in a study of blood T cell repertoires in COVID-19. Generated by immunoSEQ multiplex PCR, the TCRdb table keeps only in-frame clones and is missing some. The repertoire holds roughly 250,000 clones, with about 86% as singletons. Source material: peripheral blood. These receptors were taken from a person aged 70 to 80 with COVID-19, enrolled during active disease.

CDR3 DNA: TGTGCCAGCAGAAAGACGGACAGCTATGGCTACACCTTC. Protein: CASRKTDSYGYTF. This chain joins TRBV27 and TRBJ1-2; maybe TRBD1 (6 bases). The germline V gene encodes CDR1 MNHEY and CDR2 SMNVEV (reference sequence). V lost 6 bases to trimming and J lost 4 bases, with 12 bases between them. This CDR3 spans 13 amino acids.

V usage is TRBV3-1 (or the pseudogene TRBV3-2) and J usage is TRBJ1-4; tentative D call: TRBD1 (5 bases). V lost 2 bases and J lost 7, with 17 bases in between. CDR3 length: 16 amino acids. Germline CDR1 is LGHDT and CDR2 is YNNKEL (reference sequence). CDR3 sequence: CASSQRTGMGGEKLFF. The CDR3 nucleotides are TGTGCCAGCAGCCAACGCACAGGTATGGGCGGTGAAAAACTGTTTTTT.

V and J are TRBV28 and TRBJ2-2, with 9 nucleotides matching TRBD1. CDR1 and CDR2 (germline): MDHEN, SYDVKM. CDR3 length: 14 residues. The V and J ends lost 8 bases and 7 bases, in that order; junction bases with no gene match: 8. This CDR3 reads CASRQTGGIGELFF. Here the CDR3 DNA reads TGTGCCAGCCGTCAGACAGGGGGTATCGGGGAGCTGTTTTTT.

The chain recombines TRBV7-3 with TRBJ2-7, with 7 bases that match TRBD2. The length of the CDR3 is 14 residues. The germline gives CDR1 SGHTA, CDR2 FQGTGA. The V segment lost 2 bases and the J segment 2 bases; nucleotides outside the gene matches: 3. In nucleotides, the CDR3 is TGTGCCAGCAGCTTATCTAGCGGACCCTACGAGCAGTACTTC. It encodes CASSLSSGPYEQYF.

This clone was seen more than once but under ten times. This chain uses TRBV16 with TRBJ1-2, with D possibly matching TRBD1 (6 bases). CDR3 length equals 14 residues. Germline V gene data show CDR1 as KGHSY and CDR2 as FQNENV. Trimming shortened V by 2 bases and J by 8 bases, and 15 bases separated the two germline ends. The chain's CDR3 is CASSQDTGKFGYTF. In DNA form, the CDR3 reads TGTGCCAGCAGCCAAGACACAGGGAAGTTCGGCTACACCTTC. Complete variable domain (other parts from reference TRBV16 and TRBJ1-2): GEEVAQTPKHLVRGEGQKAKLYCAPIKGHSYVFWYQQVLKNEFKFLISFQNENVFDETGMPKERFSAKCLPNSPCSLEIQATKLEDSAVYFCASSQDTGKFGYTFGSGTRLTVV.

The V gene is TRBV5-1, the J gene TRBJ2-1; D gene unclear. The V end lost 0 bases, the J end lost 7 bases, and 11 bases lay between the germline ends. CDR1 SGHRS and CDR2 YFSETQ come from the germline V gene. The CDR3 is made up of 14 amino acids. The CDR3 sequence: CASSLAASGNEQFF. The CDR3 DNA reads as TGCGCCAGCAGCTTGGCCGCTAGTGGTAATGAGCAGTTCTTC. Full variable domain (outside the CDR3, taken from reference TRBV5-1 and TRBJ2-1): KAGVTQTPRYLIKTRGQQVTLSCSPISGHRSVSWYQQTPGQGLQFLFEYFSETQRNKGNFPGRFSGRQFSNSRSEMNVSTLELGDSALYLCASSLAASGNEQFFGPGTRLTVL.

The chain is built from TRBV7-2 and TRBJ2-7; possible D gene TRBD1, 6 bases. Germline V gene lookup returns CDR1 SGHTA and CDR2 FQGNSA. CDR3 size: 17 residues. V was pared by 5 bases and J by 2 bases, with 22 bases between. The CDR3, as DNA: TGTGCCAGCAGCGCCCGTGGCCGGACAGCAATTCCCTACGAGCAGTACTTC. Residues: CASSARGRTAIPYEQYF. Supplemented by reference TRBV7-2 and TRBJ2-7, the full variable domain reads GAGVSQSPSNKVTEKGKDVELRCDPISGHTALYWYRQSLGQGLEFLIYFQGNSAPDKSGLPSDRFSAERTGGSVSTLTIQRTQQEDSAVYLCASSARGRTAIPYEQYFGPGTRLTVT.

This clone was counted between two and nine times. This rearrangement joins TRBV10-3 to TRBJ1-2, with 7 positions matching TRBD1. Germline V lookup: CDR1 ENHRY, CDR2 SYGVKD. The CDR3 totals 12 residues. Germline trimming cut 7 bases from V and 6 bases from J; bases unmatched to any gene: 5. The CDR3 DNA sequence: TGTGCCATCACCCAGGGGGAGGATGGCTACACCTTC. Translation gives CAITQGEDGYTF.

This clone has just one count. The gene calls are TRBV4-1 and TRBJ2-3, with TRBD2 identical over 12 bases. V lost 4 bases to trimming and J lost 4 bases; unmatched junction nucleotides: 3. CDR3 size: 15 residues. Germline CDR1 and CDR2: MGHRA and YSYEKL. CDR3 sequence reads: CASSRASGGADTQYF. CDR3 nucleotide sequence: TGCGCCAGCAGCCGCGCTAGCGGGGGGGCAGATACGCAGTATTTT.

This chain joins TRBV30 and TRBJ1-5, with 11 positions matching TRBD1. The junction had 14 bases not matched to a gene; V was cut back by 1 base and J by 3 bases. Germline-derived CDR1 and CDR2 are GTSNPN and SVGIG (reference sequence). This CDR3 spans 19 amino acids. The CDR3 loop reads CAWSETGTGGTYNNQPQHF. CDR3 nucleotide sequence: TGTGCCTGGAGTGAGACCGGGACAGGGGGAACTTATAACAATCAGCCCCAGCATTTT.

This clone was picked up one time. The chain employs TRBV9 and TRBJ2-4; a weak D match, TRBD1 (6 bases). Germline V gene sequence: CDR1 SGDLS, CDR2 YYNGEE. The CDR3 has 12 amino acids. V was clipped by 3 bases and J by 5 bases, with 6 bases between them. The CDR3 DNA follows: TGTGCCAGCAGCGGGACAGAAAACATTCAGTACTTC. This encodes CASSGTENIQYF.

The chain employs TRBV7-2 and TRBJ2-1; 11 bases are shared with TRBD2. Trimming took 4 bases from V and 8 from J; bases not matched to a gene: 7. The CDR3 covers 15 residues. CDR1 and CDR2 from the germline V gene are SGHTA and FQGNSA. The CDR3 DNA follows: TGTGCCAGCAGCTCAGGACTAGCGGGTACCGATGAGCAGTTCTTC. Residues: CASSSGLAGTDEQFF.